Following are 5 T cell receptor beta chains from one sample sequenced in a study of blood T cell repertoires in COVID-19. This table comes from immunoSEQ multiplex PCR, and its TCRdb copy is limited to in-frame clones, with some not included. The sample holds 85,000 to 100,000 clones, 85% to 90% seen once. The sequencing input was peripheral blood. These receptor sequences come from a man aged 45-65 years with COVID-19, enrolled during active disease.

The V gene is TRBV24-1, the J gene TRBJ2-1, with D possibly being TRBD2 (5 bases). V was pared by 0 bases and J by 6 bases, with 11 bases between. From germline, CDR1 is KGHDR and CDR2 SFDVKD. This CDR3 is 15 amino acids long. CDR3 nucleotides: TGTGCCACCAGTGATTTGTCGACTATCACCAATGAGCAGTTCTTC. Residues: CATSDLSTITNEQFF.

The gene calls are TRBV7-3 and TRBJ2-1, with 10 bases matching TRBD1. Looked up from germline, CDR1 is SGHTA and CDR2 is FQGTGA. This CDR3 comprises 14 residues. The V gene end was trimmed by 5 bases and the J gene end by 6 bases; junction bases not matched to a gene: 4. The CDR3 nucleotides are TGTGCCAGCAGCCGACAGGGGGCGGGCAATGAGCAGTTCTTC. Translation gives CASSRQGAGNEQFF. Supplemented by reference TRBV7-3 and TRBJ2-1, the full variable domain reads GAGVSQTPSNKVTEKGKYVELRCDPISGHTALYWYRQSLGQGPEFLIYFQGTGAADDSGLPNDRFFAVRPEGSVSTLKIQRTERGDSAVYLCASSRQGAGNEQFFGPGTRLTVL.

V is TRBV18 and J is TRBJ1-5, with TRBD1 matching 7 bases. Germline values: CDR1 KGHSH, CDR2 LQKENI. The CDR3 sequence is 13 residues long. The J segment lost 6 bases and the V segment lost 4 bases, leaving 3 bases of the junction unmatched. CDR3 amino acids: CASSQGGGQPQHF. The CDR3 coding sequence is TGTGCCAGCTCACAAGGGGGCGGTCAGCCCCAGCATTTT.

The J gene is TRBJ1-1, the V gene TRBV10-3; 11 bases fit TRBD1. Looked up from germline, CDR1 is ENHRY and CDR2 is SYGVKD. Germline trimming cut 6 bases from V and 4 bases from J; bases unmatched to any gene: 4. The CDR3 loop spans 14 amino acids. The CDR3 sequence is CAIRAGTGGTEAFF. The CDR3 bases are TGTGCCATCAGAGCGGGGACAGGGGGCACTGAAGCTTTCTTT.

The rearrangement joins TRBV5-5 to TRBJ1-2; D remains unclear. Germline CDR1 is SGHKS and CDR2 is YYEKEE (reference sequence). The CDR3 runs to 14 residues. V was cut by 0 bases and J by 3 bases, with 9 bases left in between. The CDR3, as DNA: TGTGCCAGCAGCTTGGCAGAGGCAGACTATGGCTACACCTTC. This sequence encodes CASSLAEADYGYTF.